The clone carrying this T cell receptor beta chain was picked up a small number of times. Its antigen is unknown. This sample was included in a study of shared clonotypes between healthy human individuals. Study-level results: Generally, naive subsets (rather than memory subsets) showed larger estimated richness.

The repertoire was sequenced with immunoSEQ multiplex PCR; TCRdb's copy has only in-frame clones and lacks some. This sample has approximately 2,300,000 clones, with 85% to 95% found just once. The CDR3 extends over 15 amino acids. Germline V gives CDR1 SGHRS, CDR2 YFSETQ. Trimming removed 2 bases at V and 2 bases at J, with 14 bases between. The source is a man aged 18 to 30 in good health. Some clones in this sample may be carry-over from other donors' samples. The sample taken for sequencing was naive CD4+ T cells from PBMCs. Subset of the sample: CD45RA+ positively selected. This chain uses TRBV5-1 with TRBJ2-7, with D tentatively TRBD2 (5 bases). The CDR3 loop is CASSFGGLSAYEQYF. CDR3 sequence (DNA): TGCGCCAGCAGCTTTGGTGGACTCTCAGCCTACGAGCAGTACTTC.